These T cell receptor beta chains were read from a single sample in a study of blood T cell repertoires in COVID-19. Produced via immunoSEQ multiplex PCR; TCRdb's table is partial and in-frame only. Altogether 200,000 to 300,000 clones are present, roughly 86% being singletons, with the ten largest covering around 10%. The material sequenced was peripheral blood. Receptors originate from a man aged 35-49 years who had recovered from COVID-19. The CDR3 runs from the conserved cysteine through the conserved F or W. A D gene is named only where the DNA matches it firmly. Clone sizes are given selectively: once, few, many, or a class where the clone is expanded.

V gene	clone size	J gene	D gene	CDR3 DNA	CDR3 protein
TRBV18	-	TRBJ2-1	TRBD2	TGTGCCAGCTCACCGGCGACTAGCGGGGGGGGGAATGAGCAGTTCTTC	CASSPATSGGGNEQFF
TRBV5-1	-	TRBJ2-5	TRBD2	TGCGCCAGCAGTTCCACTAGCGGGATAAATGGGGCCCAGTACTTC	CASSSTSGINGAQYF
TRBV6-5	-	TRBJ1-1	-	TGTGCCAGCAGTCCGGGGAGCACTGAAGCTTTCTTT	CASSPGSTEAFF
TRBV15	-	TRBJ2-1	-	TGTGCCACCAGCAGAGCCCCAGGGGCCGGTGAGCAGTTCTTC	CATSRAPGAGEQFF
TRBV15	-	TRBJ2-5	TRBD1	TGTGCCACCAGCAGAGGGGACAGGGGTCTTGGGGGGGCACAAGAGACCCAGTACTTC	CATSRGDRGLGGAQETQYF
TRBV11-3	once	TRBJ2-1	-	TGTGCCAGCAGCTTACGGAGCGGACCTCGTAGCCATGAGCAGTTCTTC	CASSLRSGPRSHEQFF
TRBV19	-	TRBJ1-4	-	TGTGCCAGTCACCGGGACATAAGGGAAAAACTGTTTTTT	CASHRDIREKLFF
TRBV10-2	-	TRBJ1-2	-	TGCGCCAGCACTAGCAGGCTCTATGGCTACACCTTC	CASTSRLYGYTF
TRBV6-6	-	TRBJ1-2	TRBD1	TGTGCCAGCAGTTACCCAGTAGACAGGGCCTATGGCTACACCTTC	CASSYPVDRAYGYTF
TRBV7-8	-	TRBJ1-5	-	TGTGCCAGCAGAAAAACGGGGGGGCCCGGCAATCAGCCCCAGCATTTT	CASRKTGGPGNQPQHF
TRBV13	once	TRBJ2-7	TRBD2	TGTGCCAGCAGCGGTAGCGGGAGAAGATACGAGCAGTACTTC	CASSGSGRRYEQYF
TRBV2	-	TRBJ1-5	TRBD1	TGTGCCAGCAAGGACGATGACAGGGGGCTTCAGCCCCAGCATTTT	CASKDDDRGLQPQHF
TRBV15	once	TRBJ2-2	TRBD2	TGTGCCACCAGCCCTAGGCCCAGCGGGAGATCTACCGGGGAGCTGTTTTTT	CATSPRPSGRSTGELFF
TRBV2	-	TRBJ2-6	-	TGTGCCAGCAGTTTATCCGGGGCCAACGTCCTGACTTTC	CASSLSGANVLTF
TRBV2	many	TRBJ1-2	TRBD1	TGTGCCAGCAGTGAAACAGGGGCACGTGGTGGCTACACCTTC	CASSETGARGGYTF
TRBV19	-	TRBJ2-1	TRBD2	TGTGCCAGTACCCCCAGCGGGGGGGGAAGCGATGAGCAGTTCTTC	CASTPSGGGSDEQFF
TRBV5-1	once	TRBJ2-3	TRBD2	TGCGCCAGCAGCTTTCGCGGGAGGGCCGCAGATACGCAGTATTTT	CASSFRGRAADTQYF
TRBV28	-	TRBJ1-1	TRBD1	TGTGCCAGCAGCCCCGGGGACAGGGAGGCGACTGAAGCTTTCTTT	CASSPGDREATEAFF
TRBV4-3	once	TRBJ2-1	-	TGCGCCAGCCGGACAATAGCGGCTAGCTCCTACAATGAGCAGTTCTTC	CASRTIAASSYNEQFF
TRBV5-4	-	TRBJ2-7	-	TGTGCCAGCAGCTCAGACTGGGCCTACGAGCAGTACTTC	CASSSDWAYEQYF
TRBV27	-	TRBJ1-3	-	TGTGCCAGCAGTTTTGGGGCAGGTTACTCTGGAAACACCATATATTTT	CASSFGAGYSGNTIYF
TRBV13	-	TRBJ2-1	TRBD2	TGTGCCAGCAGCTATAGCGGGAGAAATATGGATGAGCAGTTCTTC	CASSYSGRNMDEQFF
TRBV7-6	once	TRBJ2-4	-	TGTGCCAGCAGCTTAAGGGCAGGGCCCAAAAACATTCAGTACTTC	CASSLRAGPKNIQYF
TRBV19	-	TRBJ1-2	TRBD1	TGTGCCAGTAGCCAAAAGGTCGGGACAGCTCGAAACTATGGCTACACCTTC	CASSQKVGTARNYGYTF
TRBV5-1	-	TRBJ2-7	TRBD2	TGCGCCAGCAGCTGGGGTTCTAGCGGTGTCAGGCAGTACTTC	CASSWGSSGVRQYF
TRBV21-1	-	TRBJ2-7	-	TGTGCCAGCAGCGGATACAGGGGGTATTACGAGCAGTACTTC	CASSGYRGYYEQYF
TRBV5-1	-	TRBJ2-7	-	TGCGCCAGCAGCTTGATGAGCTCGGCGGGAACCTCCTACGAGCAGTACTTC	CASSLMSSAGTSYEQYF
TRBV7-3	-	TRBJ2-3	-	TGTGCCAGCAGCCAAGCCGGGAGGGGGCGCTCAGATACGCAGTATTTT	CASSQAGRGRSDTQYF
TRBV7-8	-	TRBJ2-7	-	TGTGCCAGCGGCGACAGCTCCTACGAGCAGTACTTC	CASGDSSYEQYF
TRBV4-2	once	TRBJ2-1	TRBD2	TGTGCCAGCAGCCAAGTAGAGGGGCGTGGAGCGGGACCCAATGAGCAGTTCTTC	CASSQVEGRGAGPNEQFF
TRBV10-3	-	TRBJ2-7	TRBD2	TGTGCCATCAGTGAGACCGTAATAAGGACTAGCGGGAGGTACGAGCAGTACTTC	CAISETVIRTSGRYEQYF
TRBV7-9	-	TRBJ1-2	TRBD1	TGTGCCAGCAGTCGACAGGGAATGGATGGCTACACCTTC	CASSRQGMDGYTF
TRBV6-5	-	TRBJ2-5	TRBD1	TGTGCCAGCAGTTATTACCAGGGGCGACAGGGGGAGACCCAGTACTTC	CASSYYQGRQGETQYF
TRBV4-2	once	TRBJ2-5	-	TGTGCCAGCAGCCAGGTAGCCCAAGAGACCCAGTACTTC	CASSQVAQETQYF
TRBV19	-	TRBJ2-7	-	TGTGCCAGCCAGTTGGCCCGAAAATACGAGCAGTACTTC	CASQLARKYEQYF
TRBV7-2	-	TRBJ2-2	-	TGTGCCAGCAGCGGGGGCCCTTTTGGGAGGGCCAACACCGGGGAGCTGTTTTTT	CASSGGPFGRANTGELFF
TRBV7-9	-	TRBJ2-3	TRBD2	TGTGCCAGCAGCTACACAGCGGGAGTCGGGACAGATACGCAGTATTTT	CASSYTAGVGTDTQYF
TRBV7-9	-	TRBJ1-1	-	TGTGCCAGCAGCTGGGGATCGGGGACTGAAGCTTTCTTT	CASSWGSGTEAFF
TRBV7-6	-	TRBJ2-3	TRBD2	TGTGCCAGCAGCTTGCCTTTTCGGGGGGATCCAGATACGCAGTATTTT	CASSLPFRGDPDTQYF
TRBV6-5	-	TRBJ1-2	-	TGTGCCAGCACTTCGAGGAACCCCTATGGCTACACCTTC	CASTSRNPYGYTF
TRBV5-1	-	TRBJ1-2	-	TGCGCCAGCAGCCCCGGAGGGGTGGGACCCTCCGTCGTTGGGGGCTACACCTTC	CASSPGGVGPSVVGGYTF
TRBV9	-	TRBJ2-5	TRBD2	TGTGCCAGCAGCGGAGCTAGCGGGGGGGCGGGTTTCGGTATAGAGACCCAGTACTTC	CASSGASGGAGFGIETQYF
TRBV10-2	once	TRBJ2-3	TRBD2	TGCGCCAGCAGAGCCAGGGGCGCGGGGGGTAGGGAAGATACGCAGTATTTT	CASRARGAGGREDTQYF
TRBV2	-	TRBJ2-5	-	TGTGCCAGCAATGAGAGTCCTTGGACCCAGTACTTC	CASNESPWTQYF
TRBV11-2	-	TRBJ1-2	-	TGTGCCAGCAGCTTAGATTGGCGGAACCTGATTTCTAACTATGGCTACACCTTC	CASSLDWRNLISNYGYTF
TRBV9	-	TRBJ2-3	TRBD2	TGTGCCAGCTGTCTAGCGGGAGGGGGCACGCAGTATTTT	CASCLAGGGTQYF
TRBV19	-	TRBJ1-6	TRBD1	TGTGCCAGTAGTTCCAGGGGGCAATCACCCCTCCACTTT	CASSSRGQSPLHF
TRBV7-2	-	TRBJ2-1	TRBD2	TGTGCCGCGCTATTCGATACGCGGGGGGCCATAGATGAGCAGTTCTTC	CAALFDTRGAIDEQFF
TRBV30	-	TRBJ2-7	TRBD2	TGTGCCTGGAGTGTTAAGAGCGGGAGGAAGGACGAGCAGTACTTC	CAWSVKSGRKDEQYF
TRBV7-9	-	TRBJ1-6	-	TGTGCCAGCAGCTTAGGTGGGGGCTCGCCCCTCCACTTT	CASSLGGGSPLHF
TRBV11-3	-	TRBJ2-3	TRBD2	TGTGCCAGCAGCACCACCATTCGGGCTAGCGGGATACCAGATACGCAGTATTTT	CASSTTIRASGIPDTQYF